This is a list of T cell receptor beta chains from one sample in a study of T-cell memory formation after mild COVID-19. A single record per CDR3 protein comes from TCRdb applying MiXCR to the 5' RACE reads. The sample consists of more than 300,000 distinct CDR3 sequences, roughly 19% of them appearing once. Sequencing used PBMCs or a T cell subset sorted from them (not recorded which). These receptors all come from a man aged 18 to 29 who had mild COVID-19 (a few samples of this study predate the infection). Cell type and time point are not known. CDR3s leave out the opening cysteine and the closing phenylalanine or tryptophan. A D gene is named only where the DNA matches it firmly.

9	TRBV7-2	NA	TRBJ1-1	ASSFYTEAF
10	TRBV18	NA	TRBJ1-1	ASSPEDGEAF
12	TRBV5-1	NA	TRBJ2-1	ASSLARVTNEQF
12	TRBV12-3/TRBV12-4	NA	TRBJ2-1	ASSIGQSYNEQF
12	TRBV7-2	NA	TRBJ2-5	ASSLSNGGETQY
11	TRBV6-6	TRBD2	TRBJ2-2	ASSLGLAGELF
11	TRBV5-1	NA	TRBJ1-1	ASSLELGSEAF
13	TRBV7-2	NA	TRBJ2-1	ASSLARAMGHEQF
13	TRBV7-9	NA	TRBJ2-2	ASSLGWDRTGELF
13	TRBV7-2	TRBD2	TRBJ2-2	ASSRGGAWTGELF
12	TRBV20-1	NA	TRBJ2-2	SAIRGGRTGELF
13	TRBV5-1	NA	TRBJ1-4	ASSPTLSVGGKLF
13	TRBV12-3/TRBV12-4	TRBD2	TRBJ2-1	ASSSTSGGAGEQF
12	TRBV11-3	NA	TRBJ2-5	ASSMGGAQETQY
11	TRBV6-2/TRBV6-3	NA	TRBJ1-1	ASRAGVRRELF
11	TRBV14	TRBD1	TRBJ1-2	ASSHQGAYGYT
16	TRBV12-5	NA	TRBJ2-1	ASGSTIFGRVVSNEQF
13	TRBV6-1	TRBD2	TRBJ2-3	ASRETSGSTDTQY
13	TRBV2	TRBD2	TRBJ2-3	ASSELAGGTDTQY
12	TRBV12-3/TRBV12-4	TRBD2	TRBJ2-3	ASSSSGGANTQY
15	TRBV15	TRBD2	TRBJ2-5	ATSRDRTSGGKETQY
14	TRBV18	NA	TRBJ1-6	ASSPYLGVGNSPLH
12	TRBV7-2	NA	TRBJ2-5	ATCPRRAGETQY
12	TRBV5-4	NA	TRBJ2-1	ASSQRGLYNEQF
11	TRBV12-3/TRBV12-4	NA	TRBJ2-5	ASSPKGGETQY
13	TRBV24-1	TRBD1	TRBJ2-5	ATSVFRGRLETQY
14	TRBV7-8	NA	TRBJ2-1	ASTLGGTSLYNEQF
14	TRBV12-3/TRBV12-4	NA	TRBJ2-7	ASSPHSSGASYEQY
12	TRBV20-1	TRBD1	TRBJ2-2	SARQGEKTGELF
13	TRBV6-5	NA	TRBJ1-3	ASSYVWGSGNTIY
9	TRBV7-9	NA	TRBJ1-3	ASSFSVAIY
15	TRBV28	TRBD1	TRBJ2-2	ASSGFGTQGYTGELF
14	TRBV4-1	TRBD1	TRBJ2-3	ASSQERTGVSDTQY
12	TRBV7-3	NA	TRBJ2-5	ASSLSGADETQY
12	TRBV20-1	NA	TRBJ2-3	SARDRRGPVTQY
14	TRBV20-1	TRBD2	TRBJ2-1	SASPILKRGGNEQF
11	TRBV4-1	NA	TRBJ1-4	ASRVATNEKLF
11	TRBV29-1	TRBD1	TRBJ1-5	SVYTGVDEPQH
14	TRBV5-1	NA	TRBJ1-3	ARNRGNRISGNTIY
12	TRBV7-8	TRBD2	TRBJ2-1	ASSPGLAVNEQF
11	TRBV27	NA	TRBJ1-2	ASRQTGRYGYT
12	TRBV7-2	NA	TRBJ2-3	ASSSKAPTDTQY
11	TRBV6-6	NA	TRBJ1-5	ASSYSGKQPQH
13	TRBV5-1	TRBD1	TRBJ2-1	ASNDRGHSYNEQF
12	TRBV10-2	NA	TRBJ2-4	ASSHGRGSNIQY
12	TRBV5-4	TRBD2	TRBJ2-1	ASSPGTSGGGLF
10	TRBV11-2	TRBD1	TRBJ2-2	ASSSTGVELF
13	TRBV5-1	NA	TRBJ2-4	ASSLLGTAENIQY
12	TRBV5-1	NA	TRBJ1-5	ASSLDAERQPQH
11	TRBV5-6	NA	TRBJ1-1	ASTRLGNTEAF
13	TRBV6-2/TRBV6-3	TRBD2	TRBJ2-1	ASSYGAGPWDEQF
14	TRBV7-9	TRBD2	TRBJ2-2	ASSLAAGGFAGELF
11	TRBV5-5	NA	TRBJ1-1	ASSPPRNTEAF
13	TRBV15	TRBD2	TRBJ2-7	ATSRDSSGGYEQY